This is a list of T cell receptor beta chains from one sample in a study of cytomegalovirus exposure and HLA in healthy donors. Clones were sequenced by immunoSEQ multiplex PCR, and TCRdb holds only the in-frame ones, with some missing. The table has more than 70,000 clones, about 96% seen once. What was sequenced was PBMCs. These receptors all stem from a man between 18 and 29 years old in good health and CMV-seropositive. CDR3s include the opening cysteine and the closing phenylalanine or tryptophan. Fields, in order: V gene, D gene, J gene, CDR3 length, clone size, CDR3 DNA, CDR3 protein. The D gene is left open where the match is weak. The size of a clone is reported for some rows only, either as once, few or many, or as a class for expanded clones.

v_gene: TRBV5-5
d_gene: NA
j_gene: TRBJ1-5
len: 14
abundance: NA
CDR3nt: TGTGCCAGCAGCTTGCGCAGGAGCAATCAGCCCCAGCATTTT
CDR3aa: CASSLRRSNQPQHF

v_gene: TRBV2
d_gene: NA
j_gene: TRBJ1-1
len: 14
abundance: NA
CDR3nt: TGTGCCAGCAGTGAATTTGTCGGGGTTACTGAAGCTTTCTTT
CDR3aa: CASSEFVGVTEAFF

v_gene: TRBV6-4
d_gene: NA
j_gene: TRBJ2-2
len: 16
abundance: NA
CDR3nt: TGTGCCAGCAGTGACTCGATGGCGGGGAACACCGGGGAGCTGTTTTTT
CDR3aa: CASSDSMAGNTGELFF

v_gene: TRBV13
d_gene: NA
j_gene: TRBJ2-2
len: 15
abundance: NA
CDR3nt: TGTGCCAGCAGCCAGGGTGGGTGGAACACCGGGGAGCTGTTTTTT
CDR3aa: CASSQGGWNTGELFF

v_gene: TRBV9
d_gene: NA
j_gene: TRBJ2-3
len: 12
abundance: NA
CDR3nt: TGTGCCAGCAGCCGAGGCACAGATACGCAGTATTTT
CDR3aa: CASSRGTDTQYF

v_gene: TRBV4-2
d_gene: TRBD2
j_gene: TRBJ2-7
len: 15
abundance: NA
CDR3nt: TGTGCCAGCAGCCCCTGGACTAGCGGGAGGTACGAGCAGTACTTC
CDR3aa: CASSPWTSGRYEQYF

v_gene: TRBV2
d_gene: TRBD2
j_gene: TRBJ2-1
len: 17
abundance: NA
CDR3nt: TGTGCCAGCAGTGGGCCACTAGCGGGAGGAATCTACAATGAGCAGTTCTTC
CDR3aa: CASSGPLAGGIYNEQFF

v_gene: TRBV7-9
d_gene: TRBD2
j_gene: TRBJ2-5
len: 15
abundance: NA
CDR3nt: TGTGCCAGCAGCCAGAGGGGAGGGTACCAAGAGACCCAGTACTTC
CDR3aa: CASSQRGGYQETQYF

v_gene: TRBV5-8
d_gene: TRBD1
j_gene: TRBJ1-2
len: 14
abundance: NA
CDR3nt: TGTGCCAGCAGCTTGGCCATTAGGGGGCAAGGCTACACCTTC
CDR3aa: CASSLAIRGQGYTF

v_gene: TRBV29-1
d_gene: TRBD2
j_gene: TRBJ2-7
len: 13
abundance: few
CDR3nt: TGCAGCGTGGGGGGGACTAGCCGCTACGAGCAGTACTTC
CDR3aa: CSVGGTSRYEQYF

v_gene: TRBV19
d_gene: NA
j_gene: TRBJ2-3
len: 14
abundance: NA
CDR3nt: TGTGCCAGTAGTATCGGGCAGGGAGGAGATACGCAGTATTTT
CDR3aa: CASSIGQGGDTQYF

v_gene: TRBV11-3
d_gene: NA
j_gene: TRBJ2-3
len: 14
abundance: NA
CDR3nt: TGTGCCAGCAGCTTAGATCCGTCCGGGGATACGCAGTATTTT
CDR3aa: CASSLDPSGDTQYF

v_gene: TRBV6-5
d_gene: TRBD2
j_gene: TRBJ2-3
len: 14
abundance: NA
CDR3nt: TGTGCCAGCAGTTACGGGGGGGTCTGGTATACGCAGTATTTT
CDR3aa: CASSYGGVWYTQYF

v_gene: TRBV7-9
d_gene: TRBD1
j_gene: TRBJ2-2
len: 18
abundance: NA
CDR3nt: TGTGCCAGCAGCTTAGGATCTGGACAGGGGAGGAACACCGGGGAGCTGTTTTTT
CDR3aa: CASSLGSGQGRNTGELFF

v_gene: TRBV5-1
d_gene: TRBD1
j_gene: TRBJ2-7
len: 14
abundance: NA
CDR3nt: TGCGCCAGCAGCCCAGGGACAGAAGGGAGCGAGCAGTACTTC
CDR3aa: CASSPGTEGSEQYF